Listed below are T cell receptor beta chains from one sample, sequenced in a study of blood T cells in healthy people across ages. Via MiXCR, TCRdb re-called the 5' RACE reads, giving one row per CDR3 protein. Of 800,000 to 950,000 distinct CDR3 sequences in the sample, 40% to 60% were seen once. Sequencing was performed on blood. Every receptor here comes from a young man in good health. Both conserved end residues are part of each CDR3. D genes are given only for firm matches. Clone sizes are given selectively: once, few, many, or a class where the clone is expanded.

v_gene,d_gene,abundance,j_gene,CDR3aa,CDR3nt
TRBV29-1,TRBD1,many,TRBJ2-5,CSVEQAGTGYQETQYF,TGCAGCGTTGAGCAGGCCGGGACAGGGTACCAAGAGACCCAGTACTTC
TRBV28,NA,NA,TRBJ1-1,CASTGGQPEAFF,TGTGCCAGCACCGGGGGACAACCAGAAGCTTTCTTT
TRBV3-1,NA,NA,TRBJ2-2,CAGHSAGPTGELFF,TGTGCCGGCCATTCGGCCGGACCCACCGGGGAGCTGTTTTTT
TRBV7-9,TRBD2,few,TRBJ2-3,CASSTRAGPRDTQYF,TGTGCCAGCAGTACAAGAGCGGGGCCTCGGGATACGCAGTATTTT
TRBV7-2,TRBD2,NA,TRBJ2-5,CASSPGGAGGMETQYF,TGTGCCAGCAGCCCCGGGGGAGCGGGGGGGATGGAGACCCAGTACTTC
TRBV6-2/TRBV6-3,NA,NA,TRBJ2-4,CASHVGGGREQYF,TGTGCCAGCCACGTCGGAGGGGGCAGGGAGCAGTACTTC
TRBV6-2/TRBV6-3,NA,few,TRBJ1-2,CASSSLQEANYGYTF,TGTGCCAGCAGTTCGCTTCAGGAAGCTAACTATGGCTACACCTTC
TRBV10-3,NA,NA,TRBJ2-7,CAILREQSYEQYF,TGTGCCATCTTACGCGAACAGTCCTACGAGCAGTACTTC
TRBV4-3,NA,NA,TRBJ2-7,CASSQDRTTTYEQYF,TGCGCCAGCAGCCAAGATCGGACCACCACCTACGAGCAGTACTTC
TRBV6-4,TRBD2,NA,TRBJ2-1,CASTTSGEYNVQFF,TGTGCCAGCACCACTAGCGGGGAGTACAATGTGCAGTTCTTC
TRBV7-9,NA,few,TRBJ2-3,CASSLEALLQYF,TGTGCCAGCAGCTTAGAAGCTCTTCTGCAGTATTTT
TRBV6-4,TRBD2,NA,TRBJ2-3,CASSPSTSGGDTQYF,TGTGCCAGCAGTCCATCTACTAGCGGGGGAGATACGCAGTATTTT
TRBV3-1,TRBD2,NA,TRBJ2-1,CASLGPLAGADNEQFF,TGTGCCAGCTTGGGACCCCTAGCGGGGGCCGACAATGAGCAGTTCTTC
TRBV6-5,NA,few,TRBJ2-7,CASSPAPTYEQYF,TGTGCCAGCAGTCCCGCCCCCACCTACGAGCAGTACTTC
TRBV4-3,NA,NA,TRBJ2-2,CASSPAGIRLTGELFF,TGCGCCAGCAGCCCCGCAGGCATACGTCTCACCGGGGAGCTGTTTTTT
TRBV7-8,NA,NA,TRBJ2-3,CASSRISSHTDTQYF,TGTGCCAGCAGCCGCATCAGCAGCCACACAGATACGCAGTATTTT
TRBV7-9,NA,NA,TRBJ2-3,CASSLAPTNTDTQYF,TGTGCCAGCAGCTTAGCCCCTACTAATACAGATACGCAGTATTTT
TRBV5-6,TRBD1,NA,TRBJ1-2,CASSDFRQGGYTF,TGTGCCAGCAGCGATTTCCGACAGGGTGGCTACACCTTC
TRBV5-1,TRBD1,NA,TRBJ2-7,CASSSFGTGIYEQYF,TGCGCCAGCAGTTCTTTTGGGACAGGGATCTACGAGCAGTACTTC
TRBV9,NA,few,TRBJ2-1,CASSVGGQTYNEQFF,TGTGCCAGCAGCGTAGGCGGACAAACCTACAATGAGCAGTTCTTC
TRBV9,TRBD1,NA,TRBJ2-1,CASSVGQGANNEQFF,TGTGCCAGCAGCGTGGGACAGGGGGCGAACAATGAGCAGTTCTTC
TRBV6-4,NA,NA,TRBJ2-1,CASSEAAYNEQFF,TGTGCCAGCAGTGAAGCAGCCTACAATGAGCAGTTCTTC
TRBV12-3/TRBV12-4,TRBD2,NA,TRBJ2-1,CASSVDKGRAGYNEQFF,TGTGCCAGCAGTGTAGACAAAGGACGAGCGGGGTATAATGAGCAGTTCTTC
TRBV7-9,TRBD2,few,TRBJ2-1,CASRLASGSYNEQFF,TGTGCCAGCAGGCTCGCTAGCGGCTCCTACAATGAGCAGTTCTTC
TRBV4-3,NA,few,TRBJ2-7,CASSQEPRSSYEQYF,TGCGCCAGCAGCCAAGAGCCGAGAAGCTCCTACGAGCAGTACTTC
TRBV20-1,TRBD2,many,TRBJ2-3,CSALTGGADTQYF,TGCAGTGCTCTCACGGGAGGGGCAGATACGCAGTATTTT
TRBV5-1,TRBD1,few,TRBJ2-4,CASSLGTGMGEQYF,TGCGCCAGCAGCTTGGGGACAGGGATGGGGGAGCAGTACTTC
TRBV12-3/TRBV12-4,NA,few,TRBJ1-2,CASSLGTGFGYTF,TGTGCCAGCAGTTTAGGAACGGGGTTCGGCTACACCTTC
TRBV18,TRBD2,few,TRBJ2-3,CASSPRIAGGPFQQYF,TGTGCCAGCTCACCAAGGATAGCGGGGGGTCCCTTTCAGCAGTATTTT
TRBV5-1,NA,NA,TRBJ1-1,CASTSQGWDTEAFF,TGCGCCAGCACTTCTCAGGGATGGGACACTGAAGCTTTCTTT
TRBV7-9,NA,NA,TRBJ1-6,CASSPAGRSYNSPLHF,TGTGCCAGCAGCCCTGCAGGGAGATCCTATAATTCACCCCTCCACTTT
TRBV6-5,NA,NA,TRBJ2-7,CASSYTAKWSSYEQYF,TGTGCCAGCAGTTACACGGCAAAATGGAGCTCCTACGAGCAGTACTTC
TRBV20-1,TRBD2,NA,TRBJ2-4,CSARPPGGTSGSRVNIQYF,TGCAGTGCTAGACCTCCGGGTGGGACTAGCGGGAGTCGGGTAAACATTCAGTACTTC
TRBV6-6,TRBD2,NA,TRBJ2-3,CASSGLAGRDTQYF,TGTGCCAGTTCGGGGCTAGCGGGGAGAGATACGCAGTATTTT
TRBV3-1,TRBD1,few,TRBJ2-3,CASSPRTGIMTNTQYF,TGTGCCAGCAGCCCCCGGACAGGTATTATGACGAATACGCAGTATTTT
TRBV29-1,NA,NA,TRBJ2-1,CSVSGQSSYNEQFF,TGCAGCGTTTCCGGACAGAGTTCCTACAATGAGCAGTTCTTC
TRBV6-1,NA,few,TRBJ1-2,CASSEGTVANYGYTF,TGTGCCAGCAGTGAAGGGACGGTAGCTAACTATGGCTACACCTTC
TRBV18,TRBD2,NA,TRBJ2-1,CASSPPTGTTNEQFF,TGTGCCAGCTCACCACCAACCGGGACTACCAATGAGCAGTTCTTC
TRBV11-2,NA,few,TRBJ2-1,CASSLGLMTNEQFF,TGTGCCAGCAGCCTGGGCCTGATGACCAATGAGCAGTTCTTC
TRBV5-1,NA,NA,TRBJ2-3,CASSSSVYPDTQYF,TGCGCCAGCAGCTCCTCCGTCTACCCAGATACGCAGTATTTT
TRBV6-5,NA,NA,TRBJ1-5,CASSDSRAWWTDQPQHF,TGTGCCAGCAGTGATTCGAGGGCTTGGTGGACGGATCAGCCCCAGCATTTT
TRBV27,TRBD1,NA,TRBJ2-4,CASSLTDRGLEEQYF,TGTGCCAGCAGTTTAACGGACAGGGGGCTTGAGGAGCAGTACTTC
TRBV4-1,NA,NA,TRBJ1-1,CASSQEPGAGTEAFF,TGCGCCAGCAGCCAAGAGCCGGGGGCGGGCACTGAAGCTTTCTTT
TRBV7-2,NA,NA,TRBJ2-3,CASSFRGYTDTQYF,TGTGCCAGCAGCTTTCGGGGGTACACAGATACGCAGTATTTT
TRBV15,TRBD2,NA,TRBJ2-3,CATSGTSGTTDTQYF,TGTGCCACCAGCGGGACGAGCGGGACCACAGATACGCAGTATTTT
TRBV6-5,NA,few,TRBJ1-1,CASVVGPNTEAFF,TGTGCCAGCGTGGTCGGCCCGAACACTGAAGCTTTCTTT
TRBV7-2,NA,NA,TRBJ1-1,CASSLVSNLNTEAFF,TGTGCCAGTAGCTTAGTTTCAAATTTGAACACTGAAGCTTTCTTT
TRBV20-1,NA,few,TRBJ2-5,CSAETPFNQETQYF,TGCAGTGCCGAGACTCCGTTCAACCAAGAGACCCAGTACTTC
TRBV6-5,NA,NA,TRBJ2-4,CASSYLSGDIQYF,TGTGCCAGCAGTTACCTCTCTGGGGACATTCAGTACTTC
TRBV14,NA,NA,TRBJ2-7,CASSPTGAGESSYNEQYF,TGTGCCAGCAGCCCTACGGGGGCGGGGGAGAGCTCCTACAATGAGCAGTACTTC
TRBV5-1,NA,NA,TRBJ2-2,CASSLSGNTGELFF,TGTGCCAGCAGCTTATCTGGGAACACCGGGGAGCTGTTTTTT
TRBV7-9,TRBD2,NA,TRBJ2-3,CASSATSGGITDTQYF,TGTGCCAGCAGCGCAACTAGCGGGGGAATCACAGATACGCAGTATTTT
TRBV5-1,TRBD2,once,TRBJ2-1,CASSLVSLGGGALNEQFF,TGCGCCAGCAGCTTGGTATCATTGGGCGGGGGGGCACTGAATGAGCAGTTCTTC
TRBV6-1,NA,NA,TRBJ1-1,CASSVGEYTEAFF,TGTGCCAGCAGTGTAGGGGAGTACACTGAAGCTTTCTTT
TRBV4-1,TRBD2,NA,TRBJ2-3,CASSQDPPAGVSTDTQYF,TGCGCCAGCAGCCAAGATCCCCCAGCGGGGGTTTCCACAGATACGCAGTATTTT